The present T cell receptor (beta chain) was sequenced within a study of shared clonotypes between healthy human individuals (TCRdb year 2020). Context from the whole study: A few men and a couple of women, aged 18 to 49 years, made up the cohort. For each donor, CD4 naive and CD4 memory were each run on three plates, CD8 naive on two plates, and CD8 memory on one plate. The study deeply sequenced blood TCR repertoires of five healthy adults to estimate repertoire size and the extent of clonotype sharing between individuals. Libraries were prepared and TCR repertoires were sequenced by different laboratories using diverse techniques, in order to increase sequencing depth and limit assay-specific biases. Leukapheresis yielded between about 0.8 and 9.5 billion PBMCs per donor.

Using the deep immunoSEQ assay, multiplex PCR amplified TCR CDR3 regions from genomic DNA. Extracted genomic DNA from each cell subset was spread evenly across all wells of several immunoSEQ 96-well plates, with each plate serving as a replicate. For sorted subsets, about 0.2 ug genomic DNA, equal to 30,000 to 35,000 T cell genomes, was loaded into each replicate PCR. Purified libraries were measured with a Qubit 3.0 fluorometer, size-checked on a Bioanalyzer 2100, and measured again with the KAPA Library Quantification kit. A separate single-read 150-cycle Illumina NextSeq 550 flow cell was used to sequence each immunoSEQ 96-well plate. The authors' pipeline ran thus. Because the immunoSEQ output included only junctional sequences and no quality scores, the filtering could not be the same as the filtering used for full-length reads. Sequences were annotated with PyIR, a Python wrapper for IgBLAST v1.9, and V/J genes and CDR3 were assigned using IMGT germline references. Reads with weak V/J assignments (E-value above 1e-6), missing CDR3, stop codons, out-of-frame junctions, or ambiguous translated residues were removed. V3J clonotypes were defined by identical inferred V gene, J gene, and CDR3 amino acid sequence. To compute the percentage overlap between repertoires, the number of shared unique clonotypes was divided by the size of the smaller repertoire. Repertoire richness was assessed with RTK rarefaction, the Chao1 estimator, and Recon v2.1 estimates of unobserved clonotypes. Generation probabilities were computed with OLGA for all TCRbeta clonotypes obtained by the gDNA method from a handful of donors. Drawn from immuneACCESS, this table holds only the in-frame rearrangements with V and J called that TCRdb kept. Clones are partly lost; checked studies trace under half to an unresolved V gene and leave the rest unexplained. Clone size and the V and J calls come from that table; the DNA yielded D and trimming. The table for this sample lists about 670,000 clones; about three quarters of them were counted only once. Clones ranked in the top ten supply 1.5% to 2% of the sample.

Here is what the overall study found, with its caveats: Estimated clonotype richness was generally larger for naive than for memory subsets. Higher generation probabilities were observed for clonotypes shared by all four sorted-subset donors than for non-shared clonotypes. The genetic and exposure-history diversity represented was limited by the small number of donors. Across a handful of donors, approximately 5% of naive CD4, approximately 3.6% of naive CD8, under 2.5% of memory CD4, and around 0.4% of memory CD8 clonotypes were shared. Rarefaction of sorted-subset datasets indicated incomplete sequencing despite the large sequencing depth. Based on pairwise subsampling, the degree of clonotype sharing among donors was expected to be affected by sequencing depth. Sampling was restricted to blood, and TCR repertoires in tissues likely differ from the TCR repertoires found in blood.

The donors were healthy, HIV-negative adults who had no recently reported acute infections or vaccinations. Every donor was a Caucasian adult living in Nashville, Tennessee, USA. Magnetic negative selection was used to enrich CD4+ T cells, after which naive cells were positively selected on CD45RA and the negative fraction became the memory subset. After blood collection by leukapheresis, PBMCs were isolated using Ficoll-Histopaque density gradient centrifugation and then cryopreserved in the vapor phase of liquid nitrogen. Purity and quantity of every magnetically sorted T cell population were checked by analytical flow cytometry. Each sorted fraction had its genomic DNA isolated and then quantified by UV absorbance on a Nanodrop 2000c. The CDR3 has 12 amino acids, counting the end cysteine and phenylalanine. Of all the DNA, just the CDR3 is kept, 36 bases in frame from base 1. Cut back by 7 bases and 4 bases, the V and J ends lie 10 bases apart. Looking up the germline V gene yields CDR1 MDHEN and CDR2 SYDVKM.

With respect to this clone: The antigen this receptor binds is unknown. Base qualities are not at hand, and no much larger clone is one base apart.

Specimen: memory CD4+ T cells sorted from blood. The cell subset or site label, read with the paper, signifies: CD45RA-negative fraction. The chain is assembled from TRBV28 and TRBJ1-2, with the D gene call left open. This TCR came from a woman aged 25 to 45 in good health. CDR3 protein: CASNSRGYGYTF. The DNA sequence is TGTGCCAGCAATTCACGGGGCTATGGCTACACCTTC.